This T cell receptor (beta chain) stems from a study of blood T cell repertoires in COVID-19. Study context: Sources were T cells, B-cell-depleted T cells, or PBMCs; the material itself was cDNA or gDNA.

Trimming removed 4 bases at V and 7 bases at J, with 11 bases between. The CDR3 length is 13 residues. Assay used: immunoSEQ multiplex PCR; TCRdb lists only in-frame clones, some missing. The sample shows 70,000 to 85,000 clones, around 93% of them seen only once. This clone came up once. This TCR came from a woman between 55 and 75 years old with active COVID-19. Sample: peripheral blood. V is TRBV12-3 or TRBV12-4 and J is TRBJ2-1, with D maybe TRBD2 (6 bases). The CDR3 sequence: CASSSDYQNEQFF. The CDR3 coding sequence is TGTGCCAGCAGTTCGGACTATCAAAATGAGCAGTTCTTC.